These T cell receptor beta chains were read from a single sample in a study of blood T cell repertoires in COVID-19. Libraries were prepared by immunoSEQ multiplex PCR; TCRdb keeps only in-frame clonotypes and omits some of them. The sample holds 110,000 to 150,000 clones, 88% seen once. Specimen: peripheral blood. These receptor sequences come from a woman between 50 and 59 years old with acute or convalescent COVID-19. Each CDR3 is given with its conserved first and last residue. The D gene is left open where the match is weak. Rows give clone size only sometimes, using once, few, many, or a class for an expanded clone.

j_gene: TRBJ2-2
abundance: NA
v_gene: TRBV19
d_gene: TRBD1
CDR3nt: TGTGCCAGTAGCCCTCCCGGGACAGCGAACACCGGGGAGCTGTTTTTT
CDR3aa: CASSPPGTANTGELFF

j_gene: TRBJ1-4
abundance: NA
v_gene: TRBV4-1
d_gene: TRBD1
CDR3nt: TGCGCCAGCAGCCAAGAAGGGACAGGGGTACAAGAAAAACTGTTTTTT
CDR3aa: CASSQEGTGVQEKLFF

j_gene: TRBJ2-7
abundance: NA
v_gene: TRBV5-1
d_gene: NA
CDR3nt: TGCGCCAGCAGCGGGGCAAGCTCCTACGAGCAGTACTTC
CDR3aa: CASSGASSYEQYF

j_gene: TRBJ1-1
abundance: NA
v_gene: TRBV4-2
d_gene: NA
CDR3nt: TGTGCCAGCAGCCAAGATTGGGGGGACACTGAAGCTTTCTTT
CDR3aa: CASSQDWGDTEAFF

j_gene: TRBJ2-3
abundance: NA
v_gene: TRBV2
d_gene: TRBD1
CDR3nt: TGTGCCAGCAGCCTTAGACAGGGGCGCACAGATACGCAGTATTTT
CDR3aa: CASSLRQGRTDTQYF

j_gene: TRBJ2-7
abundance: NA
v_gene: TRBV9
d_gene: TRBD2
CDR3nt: TGTGCCAGCAGCGTAGGGCTAGCGGAGATCTACGAGCAGTACTTC
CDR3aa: CASSVGLAEIYEQYF

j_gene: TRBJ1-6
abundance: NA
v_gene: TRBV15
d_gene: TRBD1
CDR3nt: TGTGCCACCAGCAAGGACAGGCAGGGCTCCCTCCACTTT
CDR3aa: CATSKDRQGSLHF

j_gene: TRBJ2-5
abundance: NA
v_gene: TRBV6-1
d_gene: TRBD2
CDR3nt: TGTGCCAGCAGTGATCTCTCGACTAGCGGGATATGGGAGACCCAGTACTTC
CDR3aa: CASSDLSTSGIWETQYF

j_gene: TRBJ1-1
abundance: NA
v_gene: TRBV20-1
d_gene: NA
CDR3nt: TGCAGTGCTGGTCCGGAGGAAGCTTTCTTT
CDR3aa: CSAGPEEAFF

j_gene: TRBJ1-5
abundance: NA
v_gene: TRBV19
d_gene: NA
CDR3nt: TGTGCCAGTAGTACCCTTTCCAGGGTTAGCAATCAGCCCCAGCATTTT
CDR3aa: CASSTLSRVSNQPQHF

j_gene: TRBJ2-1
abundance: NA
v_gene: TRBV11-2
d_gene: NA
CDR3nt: TGTGCCAGCAGGCGGTTTGAGGAGCAGTTCTTC
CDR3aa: CASRRFEEQFF

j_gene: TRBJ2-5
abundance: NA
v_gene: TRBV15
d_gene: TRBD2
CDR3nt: TGTGCCACCAGCAGAGATCGGGAGGTCGGGGGGACCCAGTACTTC
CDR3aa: CATSRDREVGGTQYF

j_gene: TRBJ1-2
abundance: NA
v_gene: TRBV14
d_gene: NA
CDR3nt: TGTGCCAGCAGCCAAATAGGGAGGACCTATGGCTACACCTTC
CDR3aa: CASSQIGRTYGYTF

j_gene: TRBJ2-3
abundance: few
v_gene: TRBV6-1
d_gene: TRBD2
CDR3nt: TGTGCCAGCAGTGGGCAGACTAGCGGGGGCCTCTCCACAGATACGCAGTATTTT
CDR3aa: CASSGQTSGGLSTDTQYF

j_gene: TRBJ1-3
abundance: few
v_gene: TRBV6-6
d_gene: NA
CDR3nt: TGTGCCAGCAGCAAGGACTTCTCTGGAAACACCATATATTTT
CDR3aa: CASSKDFSGNTIYF

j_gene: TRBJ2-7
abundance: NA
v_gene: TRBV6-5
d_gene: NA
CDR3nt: TGTGCCAGCAGGCCCGGGGGTTCCGGCCCCTACGAGCAGTACTTC
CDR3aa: CASRPGGSGPYEQYF

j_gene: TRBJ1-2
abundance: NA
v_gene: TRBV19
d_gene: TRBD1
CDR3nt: TGTGCCAGTAGCGACACAGGGGGCGTCTATGGCTACACCTTC
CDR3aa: CASSDTGGVYGYTF

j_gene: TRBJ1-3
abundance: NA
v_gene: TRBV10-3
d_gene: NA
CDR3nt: TGTGCCATCAGACCGGGACAAGGGGTTTCTCTTGCTGGAAACACCATATATTTT
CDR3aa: CAIRPGQGVSLAGNTIYF

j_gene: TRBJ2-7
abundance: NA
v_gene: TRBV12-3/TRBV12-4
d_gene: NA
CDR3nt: TGTGCCAGCAGACTAGGGGGTTCCTACGAGCAGTACTTC
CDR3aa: CASRLGGSYEQYF

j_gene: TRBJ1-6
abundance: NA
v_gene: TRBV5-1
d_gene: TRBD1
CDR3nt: TGCGCCAGCAGCGCCTCGGGACAGTTAAATTCACCCCTCCACTTT
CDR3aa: CASSASGQLNSPLHF

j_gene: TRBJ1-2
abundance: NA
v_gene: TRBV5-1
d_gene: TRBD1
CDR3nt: TGCGCCAGCAAAGAGGGACAGGGGGCCGGGGGCTGGGGCTACACCTTC
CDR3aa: CASKEGQGAGGWGYTF

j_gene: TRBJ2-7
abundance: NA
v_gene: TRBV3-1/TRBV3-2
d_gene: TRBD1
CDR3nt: TGTGCCAGCAGCTTAGGGACAGGGCGCTACGAGCAGTACTTC
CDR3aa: CASSLGTGRYEQYF

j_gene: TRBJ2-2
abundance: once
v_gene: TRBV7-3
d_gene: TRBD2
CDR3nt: TGTGCCAGCAGCTTAGGACTAGCGGGAACCTTTTCCACCGGGGAGCTGTTTTTT
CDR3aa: CASSLGLAGTFSTGELFF

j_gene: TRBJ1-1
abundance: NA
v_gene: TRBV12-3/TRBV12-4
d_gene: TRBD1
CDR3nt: TGTGCCAGCAGGACAGGGGGCATCGCTGAAGCTTTCTTT
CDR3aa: CASRTGGIAEAFF

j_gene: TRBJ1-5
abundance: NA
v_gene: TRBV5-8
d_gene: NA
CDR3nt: TGTGCCAGCAGCCCCAGATCAGGGGTTGGTCAGCCCCAGCATTTT
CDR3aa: CASSPRSGVGQPQHF

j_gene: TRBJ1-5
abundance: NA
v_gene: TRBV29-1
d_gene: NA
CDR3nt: TGCATCTCGGGGGGGCGCGGAAACCAGCCCCAGCATTTT
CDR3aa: CISGGRGNQPQHF